Below, 29 T cell receptor beta chains from the same sample are listed, as sequenced in a study of T cells in Graves' hyperthyroidism and ophthalmopathy. There were TCR beta CDR3 regions amplified from RNA transcripts. With the HTBI primer set, the TCR CDR3 went through a first round of RT-PCR. TCRdb fed the multiplex PCR reads into MiXCR, producing one record per CDR3 protein. The data hold 300,000 to 450,000 distinct CDR3 sequences, with 17% observed a single time. The sequencing sample was made of blood. All receptors derive from a woman aged 30 to 39 with Graves' hyperthyroidism that later progressed to Graves' ophthalmopathy.

This clonotype has a handful of counts. The chain uses TRBV2 and TRBJ1-6; D is unclear. Germline loops: CDR1 SNHLY, CDR2 FYNNEI. The CDR3 totals 14 residues. Trimming left V 10 bases short and J 0 bases short, with 10 bases between. As DNA, the CDR3 is TGTGCCACCAGAGAGAGCTCCTATAATTCACCCCTCCACTTT. Translation: CATRESSYNSPLHF.

This clonotype was counted between two and nine times. This sequence joins TRBV19 and TRBJ1-6; D is uncertain. The germline CDR1 and CDR2 sequences are LNHDA and SQIVND (reference sequence). The CDR3 consists of 13 residues. The ends were cut back, 10 bases at V and 8 bases at J, with 15 bases in the middle. The CDR3: CANDDPMDSPLHF. The CDR3 DNA follows: TGTGCCAACGACGATCCCATGGATTCACCCCTCCACTTT.

The rearrangement joins TRBV20-1 to TRBJ2-3, with D perhaps TRBD2 (7 bases). The CDR3 sequence is 11 residues long. Trimming pared 8 bases from V and 6 bases from J, leaving 12 bases between. Germline-derived CDR1 and CDR2 are DFQATT and SNEGSKA (reference sequence). The CDR3 sequence is CSWGGADTQYF. The DNA of the CDR3 is TGCAGTTGGGGGGGCGCGGATACGCAGTATTTT.

This clonotype has ten or more counts. As DNA, the CDR3 is TGTGCCAGCAGTCGACTGGGGACAGGGGGTCGTAGTGAGCAGTTCTTC. Translated: CASSRLGTGGRSEQFF. V is TRBV12-3 or TRBV12-4 and J is TRBJ2-1; TRBD1 agrees at 11 bases. The CDR3 runs 16 residues. V shed 5 bases, J shed 9 bases, and the junction held 12 bases outside the gene matches.

This clonotype was counted at least ten times. This chain joins TRBV6-6 and TRBJ2-1; D may be TRBD1 (5 bases). The CDR3 runs 17 residues. V shed 2 bases and J shed 0 bases, with 14 bases lying between them. Per germline, CDR1 MNHNY and CDR2 SVGAGI (reference sequence). The CDR3 DNA reads TGTGCCAGCAGTTACGGGGCCAGAGGTAGCTCCTACAATGAGCAGTTCTTC. Protein sequence: CASSYGARGSSYNEQFF.

This clonotype was detected many times. The chain links TRBV7-9 to TRBJ1-1, with D perhaps TRBD1 (5 bases). The germline V gene has CDR1 SEHNR and CDR2 FQNEAQ (reference sequence). The CDR3 loop spans 13 amino acids. Trimming removed 0 bases at V and 10 bases at J, with 12 bases between. As DNA, the CDR3 is TGTGCCAGCAGCTTAGCGTCAGGGTCACGAGCTTTCTTT. Protein sequence: CASSLASGSRAFF.

This clonotype was observed a few times. This chain joins TRBV7-9 and TRBJ2-7; 7 bases agree with TRBD2. J lost 4 bases, V lost 5 bases, and 5 bases had no gene match. This CDR3 has 13 residues. Germline assignment: CDR1 SEHNR and CDR2 FQNEAQ (reference sequence). The CDR3 sequence is CASSPWGGYEQYF. In DNA form, the CDR3 reads TGTGCCAGCAGCCCGTGGGGGGGATACGAGCAGTACTTC.

This clonotype was observed many times. The rearrangement joins TRBV28 to TRBJ2-1; the match to TRBD2 covers 9 bases. This CDR3 region has 19 residues. V was clipped by 4 bases and J by 6 bases; unmatched bases: 19. Germline CDR1 is MDHEN and CDR2 is SYDVKM. CDR3 sequence (DNA): TGTGCCAGCAGTTCCCTCGACAGGTCCGGACTAGCGAAGGCCAATGAGCAGTTCTTC. Encoded protein: CASSSLDRSGLAKANEQFF.

The rearrangement uses TRBV11-2 and TRBJ2-7, with TRBD2 identical over 11 bases. The CDR3 is 16 residues long. Germline values: CDR1 SGHAT, CDR2 FQNNGV. With 5 bases clipped from V and 2 bases from J, the junction kept 8 bases outside the gene matches. This CDR3 is CASSLGLADPPYEQYF. For the CDR3, the DNA is TGTGCCAGCAGCCTGGGACTAGCGGACCCGCCCTACGAGCAGTACTTC.

The chain joins TRBV20-1 to TRBJ1-3; D is possibly TRBD1 (5 bases). Germline CDR1 and CDR2: DFQATT and SNEGSKA (reference sequence). The CDR3 has 13 amino acids. V lost 3 bases, J lost 8 bases, and 14 bases lay in between. In DNA form, the CDR3 reads TGCAGTGCTAGTTCGCAGGGCCAGGACACCATATATTTT. It specifies CSASSQGQDTIYF.

The sample holds many counts of this clonotype. The V gene is TRBV6-1, the J gene TRBJ1-2; the match to TRBD1 covers 7 bases. CDR3 length equals 16 residues. V gave up 6 bases and J gave up 1 base; unmatched junction bases: 11. In germline, CDR1 is MNHNS, CDR2 SASEGT. The CDR3 coding sequence is TGTGCCAGCAGCGACAGGGATTCTAACAATAACTATGGCTACACCTTC. As protein: CASSDRDSNNNYGYTF.

This chain connects TRBV7-2 to TRBJ1-2; D call uncertain. The V end lost 5 bases, the J end lost 7 bases, and 20 bases lay between the germline ends. This CDR3 spans 15 amino acids. CDR1 is SGHTA, CDR2 FQGNSA, per germline. Written as DNA, the CDR3 is TGTGCCAGCAGCACTCCGACCGAGTGGTTAGGTGGCTACACCTTC. Protein sequence: CASSTPTEWLGGYTF.

This rearrangement joins TRBV5-5 to TRBJ1-1; the D is unclear. CDR3 length: 12 amino acids. Germline V lookup: CDR1 SGHKS, CDR2 YYEKEE (reference sequence). V lost 2 bases and J 9 bases, leaving 11 bases between the germline ends. CDR3 sequence reads: CASSLGSNQAFF. The CDR3 DNA reads TGTGCCAGCAGCTTAGGATCAAACCAAGCTTTCTTT.

The J gene is TRBJ2-3, the V gene TRBV14, with D possibly matching TRBD1 (5 bases). V was trimmed by 4 bases and J by 5 bases, leaving 19 bases between them. The CDR3 is 16 amino acids. Germline loops: CDR1 SGHDN, CDR2 FVKESK. The chain's CDR3 is CASSRGAWGLGDTQYF. The CDR3 coding sequence is TGTGCCAGCAGCCGTGGGGCGTGGGGTTTAGGAGATACGCAGTATTTT.

Many counts were recorded for this clonotype. The gene calls are TRBV2 and TRBJ1-1; D is undetermined. Germline-derived CDR1 and CDR2 are SNHLY and FYNNEI. The CDR3 length is 11 residues. Trimming shortened V by 11 bases and J by 2 bases, and 9 bases separated the two germline ends. In DNA form, the CDR3 reads TGTGCCCGGACTTTTAACACTGAAGCTTTCTTT. Translating it yields CARTFNTEAFF.

A few counts support this clonotype. The chain carries TRBV7-2 and TRBJ1-2, with a tentative D call TRBD1 (5 bases). Trimming removed 5 bases at V and 4 bases at J, with 14 bases between. Germline values: CDR1 SGHTA, CDR2 FQGNSA. This CDR3 has 14 amino acids. CDR3 region: CASSPEGKGYGYTF. The CDR3 coding sequence is TGTGCCAGCAGCCCAGAGGGGAAAGGCTATGGCTACACCTTC.

The sample holds many counts of this clonotype. V usage is TRBV2 and J usage is TRBJ2-1; D is tentatively TRBD1 or TRBD2 (5 bases each). Between the trimmed V and J ends, which lost 6 bases and 5 bases, there was a span of 17 bases. Germline values: CDR1 SNHLY, CDR2 FYNNEI. The CDR3 sequence is 15 residues long. The CDR3 protein is CASRAGTSPNNEQFF. In DNA, the CDR3 is TGTGCCAGCAGGGCCGGGACCTCACCGAACAATGAGCAGTTCTTC.

This clonotype has at least ten counts. The chain couples TRBV28 to TRBJ1-4; D unresolved. CDR3 length equals 12 residues. With 7 bases removed from V and 2 bases from J, the gap between germline ends came to 5 bases. Germline CDR1 and CDR2: MDHEN and SYDVKM. The CDR3 DNA is TGTGCCAGCATAGGCACTAATGAAAAACTGTTTTTT. This sequence encodes CASIGTNEKLFF.

Ten or more counts support this clonotype. The gene calls are TRBV5-6 and TRBJ2-7; D may be TRBD2 (6 bases). Germline V CDR1 and CDR2: SGHDT, YYEEEE. The CDR3 totals 14 residues. Trimming removed 7 bases from V and 3 bases from J, with 17 bases in between. CDR3 in DNA: TGTGCCAGCGGGGACTGGCAGGGTGGCTACGAGCAGTACTTC. The encoded protein is CASGDWQGGYEQYF. The full variable domain, in which reference TRBV5-6 and TRBJ2-7 provide the parts outside the CDR3, is DAGVTQSPTHLIKTRGQQVTLRCSPKSGHDTVSWYQQALGQGPQFIFQYYEEEERQRGNFPDRFSGHQFPNYSSELNVNALLLGDSALYLCASGDWQGGYEQYFGPGTRLTVT.

This clonotype was seen ten or more times. The V gene is TRBV7-2, the J gene TRBJ1-5, with 7 bases identical to TRBD1. The CDR3 totals 16 residues. Trimming cost V 1 base and J 7 bases; bases outside gene matches: 10. CDR1 SGHTA and CDR2 FQGNSA come from the germline V gene. CDR3 coding DNA: TGTGCCAGCAGCTTAGGTGCAGGGGCGACAGGGCAGCCCCAGCATTTT. Encoded protein: CASSLGAGATGQPQHF. The full variable domain, in which reference TRBV7-2 and TRBJ1-5 provide the parts outside the CDR3, is GAGVSQSPSNKVTEKGKDVELRCDPISGHTALYWYRQSLGQGLEFLIYFQGNSAPDKSGLPSDRFSAERTGGSVSTLTIQRTQQEDSAVYLCASSLGAGATGQPQHFGDGTRLSIL.

This clonotype was observed at least ten times. This sequence joins TRBV27 and TRBJ2-7, with D tentatively TRBD1 or TRBD2 (5 bases each). The V gene lost 1 base and the J gene lost 7 bases, with 11 bases spanning the gap. CDR1 MNHEY and CDR2 SMNVEV come from the germline V gene (reference sequence). The CDR3 is made up of 13 amino acids. The CDR3 spells CASSLWGTEEQYF. The CDR3 DNA follows: TGTGCCAGCAGTTTATGGGGGACCGAGGAGCAGTACTTC.

This clonotype was counted at least ten times. The J gene is TRBJ1-1, the V gene TRBV10-3; 7 positions agree with TRBD1. Trimming removed 3 bases from V and 13 bases from J; junction bases left unmatched: 8. The CDR3 is 12 residues long. Per the germline V gene, CDR1 is ENHRY and CDR2 is SYGVKD. CDR3: CAISDRQGMVFF. In DNA form, the CDR3 reads TGTGCCATCAGTGATCGACAGGGTATGGTTTTCTTT.

Only one count was recorded for this clonotype. The missing conserved phenylalanine or tryptophan at the end of this CDR3 makes a read error likely. The gene calls are TRBV5-1 and TRBJ1-1; weak D call: TRBD1 (5 bases). There are 14 residues in the CDR3. Germline V gene data show CDR1 as SGHRS and CDR2 as YFSETQ. With 6 bases removed from V and 1 base from J, the gap between germline ends came to 13 bases. The DNA of the CDR3 is TGCGCCAGCACGTTCGACAGTACGAACACTGAAGCTTTCTCT. Translating gives CASTFDSTNTEAFS.

The chain uses TRBV12-3 or TRBV12-4 and TRBJ1-4; maybe TRBD1 (5 bases). The CDR3 has 14 amino acids. V was cut by 5 bases and J by 1 base, with 8 bases left in between. The CDR3 bases are TGTGCCAGCAGTCCCGACAGAACTAATGAAAAACTGTTTTTT. It specifies CASSPDRTNEKLFF.

This chain links TRBV28 with TRBJ1-5; TRBD1 matches 8 bases. V lost 3 bases to trimming and J lost 0 bases; unmatched junction nucleotides: 13. The germline CDR1 and CDR2 sequences are MDHEN and SYDVKM. CDR3 length: 19 residues. The CDR3 is CASSFLWDRMSNSNQPQHF. In nucleotides, the CDR3 is TGTGCCAGCAGTTTCCTTTGGGACAGGATGTCTAATAGCAATCAGCCCCAGCATTTT. The full variable domain, in which reference TRBV28 and TRBJ1-5 provide the parts outside the CDR3, is DVKVTQSSRYLVKRTGEKVFLECVQDMDHENMFWYRQDPGLGLRLIYFSYDVKMKEKGDIPEGYSVSREKKERFSLILESASTNQTSMYLCASSFLWDRMSNSNQPQHFGDGTRLSIL.

This clonotype has a count of ten or more. This rearrangement joins TRBV5-1 to TRBJ2-7; a weak D match, TRBD1 (6 bases). This CDR3 has 14 amino acids. Germline CDR1 is SGHRS and CDR2 is YFSETQ. The V gene lost 0 bases and the J gene lost 2 bases, with 9 bases spanning the gap. The CDR3 loop reads CASSLEDRPYEQYF. CDR3 nucleotides: TGCGCCAGCAGCTTGGAGGACAGACCCTACGAGCAGTACTTC. Drawing the rest from reference TRBV5-1 and TRBJ2-7, the complete variable domain is KAGVTQTPRYLIKTRGQQVTLSCSPISGHRSVSWYQQTPGQGLQFLFEYFSETQRNKGNFPGRFSGRQFSNSRSEMNVSTLELGDSALYLCASSLEDRPYEQYFGPGTRLTVT.

This clonotype was counted at least ten times. The chain carries TRBV19 and TRBJ2-1; D might be TRBD1 (6 bases). Per the germline V gene, CDR1 is LNHDA and CDR2 is SQIVND (reference sequence). The CDR3 consists of 16 residues. Trimming pared 6 bases from V and 2 bases from J, leaving 17 bases between. CDR3 loop: CASSPLQGSTYNEQFF. Here the CDR3 DNA reads TGTGCCAGTAGCCCATTACAGGGAAGTACCTACAATGAGCAGTTCTTC.

This chain connects TRBV20-1 to TRBJ2-1; a possible D gene is TRBD1 (6 bases). The CDR3 loop spans 12 amino acids. Trimming removed 3 bases from V and 9 bases from J, with 12 bases in between. Germline CDR1 reads DFQATT; CDR2 reads SNEGSKA (reference sequence). CDR3 amino acids: CSARATGSEQFF. Here the CDR3 DNA reads TGCAGTGCTAGGGCGACAGGAAGTGAGCAGTTCTTC.

This clonotype has only one observation. The chain recombines TRBV2 with TRBJ2-7; D may be TRBD1 (6 bases). The germline V and J ends were trimmed by 3 bases and 6 bases, with 18 bases remaining between them. CDR1 is SNHLY, CDR2 FYNNEI, per germline. There are 15 residues in the CDR3. The CDR3 DNA reads as TGTGCCAGCAGTGATACAGGGATGTTTGGTCGCGAGCAGTACTTC. Its translation: CASSDTGMFGREQYF.